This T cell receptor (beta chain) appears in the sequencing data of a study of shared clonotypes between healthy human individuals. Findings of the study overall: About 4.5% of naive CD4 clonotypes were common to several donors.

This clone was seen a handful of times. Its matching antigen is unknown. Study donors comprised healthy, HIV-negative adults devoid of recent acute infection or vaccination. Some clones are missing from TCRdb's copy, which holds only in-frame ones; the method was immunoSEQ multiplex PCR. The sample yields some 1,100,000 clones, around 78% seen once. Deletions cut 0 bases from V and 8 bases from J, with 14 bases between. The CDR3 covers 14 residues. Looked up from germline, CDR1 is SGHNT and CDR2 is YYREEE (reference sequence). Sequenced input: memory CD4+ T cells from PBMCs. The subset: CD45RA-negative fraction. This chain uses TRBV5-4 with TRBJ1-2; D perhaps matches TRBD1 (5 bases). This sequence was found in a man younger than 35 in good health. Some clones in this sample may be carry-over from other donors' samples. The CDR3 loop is CASSLAEGLGGYTF. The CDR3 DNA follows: TGTGCCAGCAGCTTGGCTGAGGGGTTAGGGGGCTACACCTTC.